The 19 T cell receptor beta chains below come from one sample, sequenced in a study of T cell responses to AZD1222 COVID-19 vaccine. Produced via immunoSEQ multiplex PCR; TCRdb's table is partial and in-frame only. The table shows under 200,000 clones, with roughly 86% occurring only once. The sequencing here drew on peripheral blood, taken on day 0 of AZD1222 vaccination. These TCRs come from an adult in good health.

This clone was found once. This sequence joins TRBV28 and TRBJ1-5; D is unresolved. The V gene's germline CDR1 is MDHEN and CDR2 SYDVKM. The CDR3 totals 14 residues. Trimming took off 2 bases at V and 7 bases at J, with 12 bases between the two ends. CDR3 in amino acids: CASSLNSFNQPQHF. The CDR3 bases are TGTGCCAGCAGTTTAAACTCCTTCAACCAGCCCCAGCATTTT.

The chain is built from TRBV6-5 and TRBJ2-1; D possibly corresponds to TRBD2 (6 bases). V was pared by 6 bases and J by 4 bases, with 16 bases between. The CDR3 loop spans 15 amino acids. Looked up from germline, CDR1 is MNHEY and CDR2 is SVGAGI. Written as DNA, the CDR3 is TGTGCCAGCAGGCCGGCCACCGCGGGATACAATGAGCAGTTCTTC. Translation gives CASRPATAGYNEQFF.

The chain employs TRBV29-1 and TRBJ1-1; no clear D gene. Looked up from germline, CDR1 is SQVTM and CDR2 is ANQGSEA. This CDR3 spans 11 amino acids. V lost 4 bases and J 10 bases, leaving 13 bases between the germline ends. The CDR3 DNA reads as TGCAGCGTTGGTTCGGGTTTTTCAGCTTTCTTT. This translates into CSVGSGFSAFF.

The chain uses TRBV6-6 and TRBJ2-7; D unresolved. This CDR3 region has 12 residues. The V end lost 5 bases, the J end lost 5 bases, and 10 bases lay between the germline ends. The germline V gene encodes CDR1 MNHNY and CDR2 SVGAGI (reference sequence). CDR3 in amino acids: CASSPTGDEQYF. CDR3 coding DNA: TGTGCCAGCAGTCCGACTGGGGACGAGCAGTACTTC.

The V and J genes are TRBV27 and TRBJ1-5, with TRBD1 as a possible D gene (5 bases). Germline CDR1 and CDR2: MNHEY and SMNVEV (reference sequence). Trimming left V 5 bases short and J 0 bases short, with 14 bases between. The CDR3 consists of 16 residues. CDR3 nucleotide sequence: TGTGCCAGCAGTCCAGCCAGGGTAGATAGCAATCAGCCCCAGCATTTT. This encodes CASSPARVDSNQPQHF.

The rearrangement links TRBV7-2 to TRBJ1-2; 8 bases are a match to TRBD1. V shed 5 bases and J 6 bases; nucleotides not matched to a gene: 8. The CDR3 consists of 14 residues. Germline values: CDR1 SGHTA, CDR2 FQGNSA. DNA of the CDR3: TGTGCCAGCAGCCGGACAGGGAGGGCGGATGGCTACACCTTC. Its protein product is CASSRTGRADGYTF.

DNA for the CDR3: TGTGCCACCAGCAGAGACCCTACCACGGGAGATACGCAGTATTTT. Translation: CATSRDPTTGDTQYF. The chain carries TRBV15 and TRBJ2-3; no reliable D call. This CDR3 comprises 15 residues. V was cut by 0 bases and J by 5 bases, with 12 bases left in between. Germline CDR1 reads LNHNV; CDR2 reads YYDKDF (reference sequence).

The chain is built from TRBV5-1 and TRBJ2-1; no clear D gene. The V end lost 5 bases, the J end lost 0 bases, and 3 bases lay between the germline ends. Germline CDR1 and CDR2: SGHRS and YFSETQ. The CDR3 totals 12 residues. The CDR3 DNA reads as TGCGCCAGCAGGGGCTCCTACAATGAGCAGTTCTTC. Amino acids: CASRGSYNEQFF.

The rearrangement joins TRBV27 to TRBJ1-5; TRBD1 is a possible D gene (6 bases). Trimming took 5 bases from V and 3 from J, leaving 14 bases between them. CDR3 length: 15 amino acids. Germline V gene data show CDR1 as MNHEY and CDR2 as SMNVEV (reference sequence). DNA of the CDR3: TGTGCCAGCAGTGCAGGGGAGCGATCCAATCAGCCCCAGCATTTT. Protein: CASSAGERSNQPQHF.

The chain recombines TRBV24-1 with TRBJ1-1, with D tentatively TRBD1 (6 bases). CDR1 is KGHDR and CDR2 is SFDVKD in the germline V gene. The CDR3 covers 19 residues. V lost 0 bases to trimming and J lost 5 bases, with 24 bases between them. The CDR3 DNA reads as TGTGCCACCAGTGATTTGTGGGGGCCCCGTCCCTTTCCGCGGACTGAAGCTTTCTTT. Its protein product is CATSDLWGPRPFPRTEAFF.

The J gene is TRBJ1-1, the V gene TRBV6-5, with D tentatively TRBD1 (6 bases). The CDR3 is 15 residues long. V lost 7 bases and J 0 bases, leaving 15 bases between the germline ends. CDR1 and CDR2 (germline): MNHEY, SVGAGI. The DNA of the CDR3 is TGTGCCAGCAAGGGGGAGTATAACATGAACACTGAAGCTTTCTTT. Protein product: CASKGEYNMNTEAFF.

CDR3 sequence (DNA): TGTGCCAGCAGCCCCGGGACAGGGAACTCCTACGAGCAGTACTTC. Encoded protein: CASSPGTGNSYEQYF. The J gene is TRBJ2-7, the V gene TRBV5-6, with 9 bases that match TRBD1. V trimming: 4 bases; J trimming: 0 bases; junction bases outside the gene matches: 5. Germline V gene sequence: CDR1 SGHDT, CDR2 YYEEEE. The CDR3 is 15 amino acids.

The V call is TRBV18, the J call TRBJ1-2; TRBD1 is a possible D gene (5 bases). Germline CDR1 and CDR2: KGHSH and LQKENI. CDR3 length equals 15 residues. Trimming removed 1 base from V and 5 bases from J, with 14 bases in between. CDR3 nucleotide sequence: TGTGCCAGCTCACCACGGAAGCGGGGGGAGTATGGCTACACCTTC. It specifies CASSPRKRGEYGYTF.

The chain recombines TRBV5-1 with TRBJ2-2, with TRBD1 matching 9 bases. This CDR3 is built from 14 residues. The V segment lost 4 bases and the J segment 6 bases; nucleotides outside the gene matches: 4. The germline V gene has CDR1 SGHRS and CDR2 YFSETQ. The chain's CDR3 is CASSTGDRAGELFF. DNA of the CDR3: TGCGCCAGCAGCACTGGGGACAGGGCCGGGGAGCTGTTTTTT. Looking up the rest from reference TRBV5-1 and TRBJ2-2 gives the full variable domain: KAGVTQTPRYLIKTRGQQVTLSCSPISGHRSVSWYQQTPGQGLQFLFEYFSETQRNKGNFPGRFSGRQFSNSRSEMNVSTLELGDSALYLCASSTGDRAGELFFGEGSRLTVL.

The CDR3 bases are TGTGCCAGCAGCCAAAGGGCGAGACAGGCCTACGAGCAGTACTTC. It codes for CASSQRARQAYEQYF. The V call is TRBV3-1 (or the pseudogene TRBV3-2), the J call TRBJ2-7, with a weak D call TRBD1 (6 bases). CDR3 length equals 15 residues. CDR1 is LGHDT, CDR2 YNNKEL, per germline (reference sequence). The V gene lost 2 bases and the J gene lost 2 bases, with 13 bases spanning the gap.

The V call is TRBV3-1 (or the pseudogene TRBV3-2), the J call TRBJ1-1; D remains ambiguous. There are 15 residues in the CDR3. Trimming took off 4 bases at V and 1 base at J, with 13 bases between the two ends. The germline V gene encodes CDR1 LGHDT and CDR2 YNNKEL (reference sequence). In DNA, the CDR3 is TGTGCCAGCAGCCCCCCCCTCTACAGGAACACTGAAGCTTTCTTT. Translating gives CASSPPLYRNTEAFF.

The chain couples TRBV27 to TRBJ2-7, with 7 bases lining up with TRBD2. CDR1 is MNHEY, CDR2 SMNVEV, per germline (reference sequence). The CDR3 runs 12 residues. Unmatched junction bases numbered 4, after V lost 7 bases and J lost 4 bases. The CDR3 loop reads CASMGRGYEQYF. The CDR3 DNA reads TGTGCCAGCATGGGGCGGGGGTACGAGCAGTACTTC.

The chain is built from TRBV30 and TRBJ2-7; 10 positions agree with TRBD1. Germline CDR1 is GTSNPN and CDR2 is SVGIG (reference sequence). The CDR3 covers 16 residues. The ends lost 1 base at V and 1 base at J; junction bases unmatched: 7. DNA for the CDR3: TGTGCCTGGAGTGGTTCGGGACAGGGGCGATCCTACGAGCAGTACTTC. Amino acid sequence: CAWSGSGQGRSYEQYF.

The chain uses TRBV7-9 and TRBJ1-1, with D maybe TRBD1 (5 bases). V was shortened by 8 bases and J by 5 bases, with 12 bases between the two germline ends. CDR3 length: 12 amino acids. In germline, CDR1 is SEHNR, CDR2 FQNEAQ (reference sequence). CDR3 residues: CASLGRGTEAFF. The CDR3 bases are TGTGCCAGCCTCGGACGGGGGACTGAAGCTTTCTTT.